The 5 T cell receptor beta chains listed next were all sequenced from one sample in a study of shared clonotypes between healthy human individuals. Sequencing was performed with immunoSEQ multiplex PCR; in TCRdb, only in-frame clones are kept and a portion is missing. The table has some 1,100,000 clones, approximately 78% seen once. What was sequenced was memory CD4+ T cells from PBMCs. Subset of the sample: CD45RA-negative fraction. These receptors came from a man between 18 and 29 years old in good health. Some clones in this sample may be carry-over from other donors' samples.

The V gene is TRBV18, the J gene TRBJ1-1; D remains ambiguous. Trimming pared 0 bases from V and 0 bases from J, leaving 8 bases between. CDR3 size: 15 residues. Germline V gene data show CDR1 as KGHSH and CDR2 as LQKENI. The CDR3 bases are TGTGCCAGCTCACCACCGGTGGTTATGAACACTGAAGCTTTCTTT. It specifies CASSPPVVMNTEAFF.

CDR3: CASSEGPGGRETQYF. CDR3 DNA: TGTGCCAGTAGCGAAGGGCCGGGGGGGCGCGAGACCCAGTACTTC. V is TRBV19 and J is TRBJ2-5; 8 positions agree with TRBD2. CDR1 is LNHDA, CDR2 SQIVND, per germline (reference sequence). The CDR3 runs 15 residues. The junction had 11 bases not matched to a gene; V was cut back by 6 bases and J by 5 bases.

A note on this clone: This could be a read error, since a much larger clone is one nucleotide away. The chain carries TRBV7-2 and TRBJ2-5; unclear D gene. Trimming pared 1 base from V and 4 bases from J, leaving 4 bases between. The CDR3 consists of 12 residues. In germline, CDR1 is SGHTA, CDR2 FQGNSA. The DNA for the CDR3 is TGTGCCAGCAGCTTAGATTCAGAGACCCAGTACTTC. Encoded protein: CASSLDSETQYF.

The chain has TRBV15 and TRBJ2-5, with D possibly matching TRBD1 (6 bases). The CDR3 contains 15 residues. The ends were cut back, 1 base at V and 3 bases at J, with 12 bases in the middle. Germline CDR1 LNHNV, CDR2 YYDKDF (reference sequence). CDR3 amino acids: CATSRGGHSEETQYF. The CDR3 nucleotides read TGTGCCACCAGCAGAGGGGGACACTCGGAAGAGACCCAGTACTTC.

The chain recombines TRBV11-3 with TRBJ2-7, with a possible D match to TRBD1 (5 bases). The CDR3 has 13 amino acids. The V gene's germline CDR1 is SGHNT and CDR2 YENEEA. Trimming pared 5 bases from V and 2 bases from J, leaving 10 bases between. The CDR3 sequence: CASSQGRAYEQYF. DNA for the CDR3: TGTGCCAGCAGCCAGGGAAGGGCCTACGAGCAGTACTTC.